This T cell receptor beta chain was recorded in a study of blood T cell repertoires in COVID-19. Study details: From the United States, Italy and Spain came samples of acute and convalescent COVID-19. T cells, B-cell-depleted T cells, or PBMCs supplied cDNA or gDNA.

Germline-derived CDR1 and CDR2 are SGDLS and YYNGEE. Trimming removed 4 bases from V and 5 bases from J; junction bases left unmatched: 3. This CDR3 spans 13 amino acids. Original handling: Amplification of reference gene primers was used by the study to estimate nucleated cell counts. Using immunoSEQ multiplex PCR, the repertoire was profiled, and TCRdb retains in-frame clones only, with some absent. V, J and clone size derive from that table, while D and trimming were established from the DNA sequence. In the table there are roughly 190,000 clones, more than 70% of which are singletons. The TCR comes from a woman in her fifties or sixties with acute or convalescent COVID-19. Sequencing used peripheral blood. J is TRBJ2-5 and V is TRBV9; 9 bases are shared with TRBD1. CDR3 protein: CASSRDRAETQYF. The CDR3 coding sequence is TGTGCCAGCAGCCGGGACAGGGCTGAGACCCAGTACTTC.